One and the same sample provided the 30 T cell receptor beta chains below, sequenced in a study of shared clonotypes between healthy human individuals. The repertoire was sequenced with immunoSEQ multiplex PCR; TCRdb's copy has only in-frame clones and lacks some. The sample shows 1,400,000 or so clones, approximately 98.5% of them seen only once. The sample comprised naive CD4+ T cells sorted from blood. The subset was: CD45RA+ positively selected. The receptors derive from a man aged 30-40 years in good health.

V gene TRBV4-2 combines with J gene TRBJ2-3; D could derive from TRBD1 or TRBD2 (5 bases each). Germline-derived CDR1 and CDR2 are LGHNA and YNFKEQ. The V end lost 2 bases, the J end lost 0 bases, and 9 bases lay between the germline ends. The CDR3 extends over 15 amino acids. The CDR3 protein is CASSQNRDSTDTQYF. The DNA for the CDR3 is TGTGCCAGCAGCCAAAACCGGGACAGCACAGATACGCAGTATTTT.

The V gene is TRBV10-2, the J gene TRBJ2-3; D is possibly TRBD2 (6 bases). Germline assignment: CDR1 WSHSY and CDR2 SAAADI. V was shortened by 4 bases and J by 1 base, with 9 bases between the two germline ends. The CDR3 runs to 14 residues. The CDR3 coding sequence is TGCGCCAGCAGTGGTCCTAGCGGCACAGATACGCAGTATTTT. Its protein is CASSGPSGTDTQYF.

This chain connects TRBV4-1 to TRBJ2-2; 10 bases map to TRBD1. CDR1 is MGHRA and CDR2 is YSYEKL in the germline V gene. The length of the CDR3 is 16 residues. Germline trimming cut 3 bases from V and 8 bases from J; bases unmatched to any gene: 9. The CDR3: CASSQADRGRVGELFF. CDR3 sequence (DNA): TGCGCCAGCAGCCAGGCGGACAGGGGGAGGGTGGGGGAGCTGTTTTTT.

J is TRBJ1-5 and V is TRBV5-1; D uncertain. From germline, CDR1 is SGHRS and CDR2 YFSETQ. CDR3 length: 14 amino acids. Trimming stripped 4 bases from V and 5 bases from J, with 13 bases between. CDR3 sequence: CASSPDSGDQPQHF. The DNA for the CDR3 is TGCGCCAGCAGCCCAGACTCCGGAGATCAGCCCCAGCATTTT.

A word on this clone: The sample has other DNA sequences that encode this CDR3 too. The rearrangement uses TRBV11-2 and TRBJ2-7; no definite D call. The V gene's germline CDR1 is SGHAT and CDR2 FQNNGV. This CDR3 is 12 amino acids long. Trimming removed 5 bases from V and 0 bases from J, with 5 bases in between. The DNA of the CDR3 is TGTGCCAGCAGCGTCAGCTCCTACGAGCAGTACTTC. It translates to CASSVSSYEQYF.

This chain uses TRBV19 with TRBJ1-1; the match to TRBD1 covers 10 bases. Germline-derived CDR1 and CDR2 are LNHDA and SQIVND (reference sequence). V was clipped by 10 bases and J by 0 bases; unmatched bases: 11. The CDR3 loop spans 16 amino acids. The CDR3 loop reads CATHKGQGVLNTEAFF. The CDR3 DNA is TGTGCCACACACAAAGGACAGGGGGTTTTGAACACTGAAGCTTTCTTT.

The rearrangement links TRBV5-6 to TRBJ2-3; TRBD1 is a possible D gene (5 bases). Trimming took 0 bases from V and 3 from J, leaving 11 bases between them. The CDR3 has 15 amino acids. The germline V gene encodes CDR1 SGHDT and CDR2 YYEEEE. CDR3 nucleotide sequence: TGTGCCAGCAGCTTGGTAGTGGGGCCAACAGATACGCAGTATTTT. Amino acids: CASSLVVGPTDTQYF.

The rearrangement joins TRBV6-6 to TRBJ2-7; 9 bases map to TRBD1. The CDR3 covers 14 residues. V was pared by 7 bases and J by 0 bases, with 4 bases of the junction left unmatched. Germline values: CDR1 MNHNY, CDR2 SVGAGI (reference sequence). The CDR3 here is CASTPGQGSYEQYF. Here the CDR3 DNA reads TGTGCCAGCACTCCGGGACAGGGCTCCTACGAGCAGTACTTC.

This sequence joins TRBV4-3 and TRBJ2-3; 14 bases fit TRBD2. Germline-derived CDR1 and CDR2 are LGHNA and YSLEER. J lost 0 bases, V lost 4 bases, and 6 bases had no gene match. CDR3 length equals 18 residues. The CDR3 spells CASSLGLAGGPSTDTQYF. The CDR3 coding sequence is TGCGCCAGCAGCCTAGGACTAGCGGGAGGCCCTAGCACAGATACGCAGTATTTT.

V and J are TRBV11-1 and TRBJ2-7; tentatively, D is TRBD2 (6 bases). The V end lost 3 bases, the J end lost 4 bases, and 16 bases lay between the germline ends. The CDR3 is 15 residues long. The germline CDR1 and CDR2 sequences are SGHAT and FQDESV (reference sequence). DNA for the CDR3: TGTGCCAGCAGCTTCGGGGGTGCGGAAGGGTACGAGCAGTACTTC. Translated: CASSFGGAEGYEQYF.

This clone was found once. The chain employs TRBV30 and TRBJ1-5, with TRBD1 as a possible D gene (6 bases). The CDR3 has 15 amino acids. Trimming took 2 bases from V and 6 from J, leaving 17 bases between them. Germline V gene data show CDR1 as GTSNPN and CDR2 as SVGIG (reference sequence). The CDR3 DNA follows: TGTGCCTGGAGTCCGACAGGACAGTTGAGTCAGCCCCAGCATTTT. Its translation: CAWSPTGQLSQPQHF.

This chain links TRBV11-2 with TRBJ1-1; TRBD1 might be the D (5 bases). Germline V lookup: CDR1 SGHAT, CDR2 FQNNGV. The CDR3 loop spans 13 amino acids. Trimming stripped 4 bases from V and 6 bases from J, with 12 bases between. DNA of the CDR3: TGTGCCAGCAGCTCAGGGTCTTCGGCTGAAGCTTTCTTT. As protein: CASSSGSSAEAFF.

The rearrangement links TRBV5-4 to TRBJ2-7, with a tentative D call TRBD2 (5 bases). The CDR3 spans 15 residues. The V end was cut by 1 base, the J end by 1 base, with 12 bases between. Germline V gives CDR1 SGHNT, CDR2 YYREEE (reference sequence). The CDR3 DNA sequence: TGTGCCAGCAGCTTGCGCCCAAGCGGATCCTACGAGCAGTACTTC. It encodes CASSLRPSGSYEQYF.

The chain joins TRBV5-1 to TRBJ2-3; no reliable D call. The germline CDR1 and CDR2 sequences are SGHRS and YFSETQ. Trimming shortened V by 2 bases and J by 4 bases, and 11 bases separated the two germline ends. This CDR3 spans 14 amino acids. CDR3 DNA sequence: TGCGCCAGCAGCTTTAGCAACCCCGCAGATACGCAGTATTTT. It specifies CASSFSNPADTQYF.

As DNA, the CDR3 is TGCGCCAGCAGCCCGACGAGACTAGCGGGGTCCTACGAGCAGTACTTC. Translation gives CASSPTRLAGSYEQYF. The chain combines TRBV5-1 with TRBJ2-7; 11 positions agree with TRBD2. This CDR3 contains 16 residues. CDR1 SGHRS and CDR2 YFSETQ come from the germline V gene. V lost 4 bases to trimming and J lost 1 base; unmatched junction nucleotides: 7.

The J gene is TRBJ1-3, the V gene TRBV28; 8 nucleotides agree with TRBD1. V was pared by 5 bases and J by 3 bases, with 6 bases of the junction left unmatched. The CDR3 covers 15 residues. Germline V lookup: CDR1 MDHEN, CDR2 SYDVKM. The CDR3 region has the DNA TGTGCCAGCAGTGCCCCGACAGGGGTTGGAAACACCATATATTTT. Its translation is CASSAPTGVGNTIYF.

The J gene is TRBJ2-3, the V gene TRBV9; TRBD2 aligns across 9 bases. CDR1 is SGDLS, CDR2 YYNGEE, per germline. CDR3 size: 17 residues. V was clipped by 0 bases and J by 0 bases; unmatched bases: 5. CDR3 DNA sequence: TGTGCCAGCAGCGTAGAGCCTAGCGGGATTAGCACAGATACGCAGTATTTT. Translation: CASSVEPSGISTDTQYF.

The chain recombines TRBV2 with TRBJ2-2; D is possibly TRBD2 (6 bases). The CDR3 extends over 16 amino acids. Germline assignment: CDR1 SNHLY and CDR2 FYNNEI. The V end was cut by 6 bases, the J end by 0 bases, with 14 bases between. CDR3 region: CASRKLADANTGELFF. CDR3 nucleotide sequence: TGTGCCAGCAGGAAACTAGCTGACGCGAACACCGGGGAGCTGTTTTTT.

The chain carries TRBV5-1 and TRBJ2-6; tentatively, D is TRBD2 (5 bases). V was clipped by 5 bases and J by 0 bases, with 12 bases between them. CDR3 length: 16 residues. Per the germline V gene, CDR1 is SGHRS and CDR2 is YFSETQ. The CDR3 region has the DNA TGCGCCAGCAGTCACGGACGGGACTCTGGGGCCAACGTCCTGACTTTC. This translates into CASSHGRDSGANVLTF.

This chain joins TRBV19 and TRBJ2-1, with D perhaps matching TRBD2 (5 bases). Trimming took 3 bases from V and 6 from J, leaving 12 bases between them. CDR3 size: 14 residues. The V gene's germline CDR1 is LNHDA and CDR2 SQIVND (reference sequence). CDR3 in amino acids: CASSIVLVGNEQFF. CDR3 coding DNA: TGTGCCAGTAGTATTGTACTAGTAGGCAATGAGCAGTTCTTC.

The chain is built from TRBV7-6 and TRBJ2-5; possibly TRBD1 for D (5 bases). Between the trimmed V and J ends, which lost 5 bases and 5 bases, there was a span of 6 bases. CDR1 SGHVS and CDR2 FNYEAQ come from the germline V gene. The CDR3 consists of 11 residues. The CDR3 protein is CASSKGETQYF. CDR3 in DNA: TGTGCCAGCAGCAAGGGGGAGACCCAGTACTTC.

The CDR3 spells CASSFLQGGSGNTGELFF. Written as DNA, the CDR3 is TGCGCCAGCAGCTTCCTACAGGGAGGGAGCGGGAACACCGGGGAGCTGTTTTTT. V and J are TRBV5-1 and TRBJ2-2; the D gene is possibly TRBD2 (7 bases). V lost 2 bases and J 1 base, leaving 18 bases between the germline ends. The germline CDR1 and CDR2 sequences are SGHRS and YFSETQ. The CDR3 spans 18 residues.

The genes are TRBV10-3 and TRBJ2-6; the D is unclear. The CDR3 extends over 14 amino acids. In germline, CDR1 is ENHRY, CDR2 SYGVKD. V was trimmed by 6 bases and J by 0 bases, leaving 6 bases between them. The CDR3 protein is CAIRVSSGANVLTF. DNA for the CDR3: TGTGCCATCAGGGTTAGCTCTGGGGCCAACGTCCTGACTTTC.

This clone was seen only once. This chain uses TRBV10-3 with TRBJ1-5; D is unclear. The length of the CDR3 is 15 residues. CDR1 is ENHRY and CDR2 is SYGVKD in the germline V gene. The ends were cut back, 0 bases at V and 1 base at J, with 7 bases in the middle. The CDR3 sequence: CAISESKASNQPQHF. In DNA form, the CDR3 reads TGTGCCATCAGTGAGTCCAAGGCCAGCAATCAGCCCCAGCATTTT.

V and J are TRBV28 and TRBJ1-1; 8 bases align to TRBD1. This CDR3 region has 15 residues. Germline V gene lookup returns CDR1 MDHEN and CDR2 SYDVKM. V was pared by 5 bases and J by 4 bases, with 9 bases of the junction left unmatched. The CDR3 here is CASSAQGVGSTEAFF. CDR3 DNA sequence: TGTGCCAGCAGTGCACAGGGGGTGGGGAGCACTGAAGCTTTCTTT.

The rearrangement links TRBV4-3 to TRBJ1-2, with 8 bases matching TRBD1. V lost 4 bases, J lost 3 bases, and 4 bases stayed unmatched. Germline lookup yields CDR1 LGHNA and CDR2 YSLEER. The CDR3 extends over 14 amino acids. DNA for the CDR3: TGCGCCAGCAGCCCAGGACAGGGTGACTATGGCTACACCTTC. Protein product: CASSPGQGDYGYTF.

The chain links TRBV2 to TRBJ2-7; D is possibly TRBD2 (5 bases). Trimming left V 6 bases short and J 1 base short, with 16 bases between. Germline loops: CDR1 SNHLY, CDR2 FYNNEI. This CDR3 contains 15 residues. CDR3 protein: CASSHYGGRSYEQYF. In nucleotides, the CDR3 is TGTGCCAGCAGCCATTATGGCGGGCGGTCCTACGAGCAGTACTTC.

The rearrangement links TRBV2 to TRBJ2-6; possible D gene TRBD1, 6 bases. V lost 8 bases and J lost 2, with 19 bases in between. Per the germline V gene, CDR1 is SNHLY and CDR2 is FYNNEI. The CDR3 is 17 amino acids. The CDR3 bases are TGTGCCAGCGCCCATAAAAATAACAGGGCTGGGGCCAACGTCCTGACTTTC. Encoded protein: CASAHKNNRAGANVLTF. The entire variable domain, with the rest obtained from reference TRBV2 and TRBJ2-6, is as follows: EPEVTQTPSHQVTQMGQEVILRCVPISNHLYFYWYRQILGQKVEFLVSFYNNEISEKSEIFDDQFSVERPDGSNFTLKIRSTKLEDSAMYFCASAHKNNRAGANVLTFGAGSRLTVL.

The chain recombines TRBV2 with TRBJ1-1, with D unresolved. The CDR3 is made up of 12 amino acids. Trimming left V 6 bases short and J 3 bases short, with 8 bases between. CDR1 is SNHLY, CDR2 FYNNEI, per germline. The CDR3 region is CASRDGYTEAFF. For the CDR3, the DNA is TGTGCCAGCAGGGACGGGTACACTGAAGCTTTCTTT.

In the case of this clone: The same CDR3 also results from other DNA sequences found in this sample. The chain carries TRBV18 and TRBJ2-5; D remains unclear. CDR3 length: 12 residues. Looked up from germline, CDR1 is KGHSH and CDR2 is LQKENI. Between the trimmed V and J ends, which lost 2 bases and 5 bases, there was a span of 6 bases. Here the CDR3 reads CASSPNGETQYF. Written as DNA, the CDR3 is TGTGCCAGCTCACCAAACGGGGAGACCCAGTACTTC.